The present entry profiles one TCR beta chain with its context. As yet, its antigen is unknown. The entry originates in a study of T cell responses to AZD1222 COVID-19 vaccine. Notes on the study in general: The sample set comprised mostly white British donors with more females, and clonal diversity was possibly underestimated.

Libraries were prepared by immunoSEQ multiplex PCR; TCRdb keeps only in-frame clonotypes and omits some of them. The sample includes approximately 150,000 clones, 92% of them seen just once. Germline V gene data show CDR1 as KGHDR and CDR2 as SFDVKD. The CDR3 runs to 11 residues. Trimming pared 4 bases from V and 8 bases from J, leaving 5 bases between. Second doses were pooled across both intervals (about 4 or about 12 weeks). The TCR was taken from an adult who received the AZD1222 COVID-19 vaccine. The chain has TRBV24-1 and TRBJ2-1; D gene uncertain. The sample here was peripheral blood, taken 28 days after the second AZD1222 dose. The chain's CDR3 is CATSDRHEQFF. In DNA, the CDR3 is TGTGCCACCAGTGACCGGCATGAGCAGTTCTTC.